The entry below describes one T cell receptor beta chain. The ends lost 6 bases at V and 5 bases at J; junction bases unmatched: 8. This CDR3 comprises 15 residues. Germline CDR1 and CDR2: SGHRS and YFSETQ. The sample belongs to a study of blood T cell repertoires in COVID-19. Study summary: COVID-19 samples collected from the United States, Italy and Spain covered acute and convalescent phases. Sample material is recorded as cDNA or gDNA derived from T cells, B-cell-depleted T cells, or PBMCs.

Original analysis: By means of reference gene primer amplification, nucleated cell counts were estimated. Sequencing used immunoSEQ multiplex PCR; TCRdb keeps in-frame clones, though not all of them. The D gene and trimming were derived from the DNA, and the V and J assignments and clone size from that table. The table records more than 85,000 clones, roughly 90% of them present only once. The V and J genes are TRBV5-1 and TRBJ2-1, with 10 bases identical to TRBD2. The sample was peripheral blood. The clonotype was recovered from a man in his 70s with acute or convalescent COVID-19. The CDR3 coding sequence is TGCGCCAGCAAGCCCTTAGCGGGGGGAAACAATGAGCAGTTCTTC. Its protein product is CASKPLAGGNNEQFF.